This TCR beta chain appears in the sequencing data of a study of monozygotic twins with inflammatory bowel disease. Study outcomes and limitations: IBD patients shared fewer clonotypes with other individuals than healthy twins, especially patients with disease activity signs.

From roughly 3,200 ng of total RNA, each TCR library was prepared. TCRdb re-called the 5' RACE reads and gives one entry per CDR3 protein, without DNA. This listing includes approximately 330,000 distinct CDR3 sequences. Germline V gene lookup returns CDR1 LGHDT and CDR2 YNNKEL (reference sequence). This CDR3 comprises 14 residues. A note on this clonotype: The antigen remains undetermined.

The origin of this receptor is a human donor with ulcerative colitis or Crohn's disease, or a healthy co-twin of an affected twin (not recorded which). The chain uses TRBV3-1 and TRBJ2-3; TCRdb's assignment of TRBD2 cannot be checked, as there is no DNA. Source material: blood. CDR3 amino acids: CASSGGGAVDTQYF.